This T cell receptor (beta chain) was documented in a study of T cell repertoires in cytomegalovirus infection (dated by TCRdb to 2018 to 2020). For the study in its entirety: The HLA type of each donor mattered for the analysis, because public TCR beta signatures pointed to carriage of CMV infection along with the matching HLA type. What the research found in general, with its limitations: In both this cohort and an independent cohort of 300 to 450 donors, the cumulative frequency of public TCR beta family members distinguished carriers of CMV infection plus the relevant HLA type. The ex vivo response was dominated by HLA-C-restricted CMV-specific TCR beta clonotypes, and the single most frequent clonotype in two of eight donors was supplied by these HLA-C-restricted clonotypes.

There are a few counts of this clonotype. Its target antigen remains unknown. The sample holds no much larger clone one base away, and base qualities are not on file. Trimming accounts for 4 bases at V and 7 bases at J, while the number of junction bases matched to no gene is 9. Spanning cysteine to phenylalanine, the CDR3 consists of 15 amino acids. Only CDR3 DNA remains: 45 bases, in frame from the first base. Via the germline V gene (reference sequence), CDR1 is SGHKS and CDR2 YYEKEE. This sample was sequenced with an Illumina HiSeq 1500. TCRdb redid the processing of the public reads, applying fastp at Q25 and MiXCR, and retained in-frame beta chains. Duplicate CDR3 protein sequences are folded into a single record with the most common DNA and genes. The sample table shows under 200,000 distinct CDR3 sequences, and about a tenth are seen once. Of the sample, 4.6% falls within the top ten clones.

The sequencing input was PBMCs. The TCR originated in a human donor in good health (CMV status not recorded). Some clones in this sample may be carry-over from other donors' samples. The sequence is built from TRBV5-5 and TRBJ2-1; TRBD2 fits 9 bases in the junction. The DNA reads TGTGCCAGCAGCCCTCTAGCGGGATCTTCGAATGAGCAGTTCTTC. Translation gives CASSPLAGSSNEQFF. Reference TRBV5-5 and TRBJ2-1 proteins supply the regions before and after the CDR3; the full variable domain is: DAGVTQSPTHLIKTRGQQVTLRCSPISGHKSVSWYQQVLGQGPQFIFQYYEKEERGRGNFPDRFSARQFPNYSSELNVNALLLGDSALYLCASSPLAGSSNEQFFGPGTRLTVL.